The sequence of this T cell receptor beta chain was determined in a study of beta chain features in type 1 diabetes. The germline V gene encodes CDR1 SGDLS and CDR2 YYNGEE. This CDR3 spans 14 amino acids. The ends were cut back, 4 bases at V and 4 bases at J, with 13 bases in the middle. Reverse transcription of all isolated RNA meant that expressed TCRB transcripts were sequenced. The protocol was immunoSEQ multiplex PCR, while the TCRdb copy is restricted to in-frame clones and leaves out a portion. The table includes about 410,000 clones, approximately 15% detected once. The clonotype was recovered from a man aged 30 to 45 in good health. The sequencing input was naive CD4+ T cells from blood. The chain links TRBV9 to TRBJ2-3, with D hard to call. CDR3 DNA: TGTGCCAGCAGCCCGAGCCGGTCCTCAGATACGCAGTATTTT. This gives the protein CASSPSRSSDTQYF. The full variable domain, in which reference TRBV9 and TRBJ2-3 provide the parts outside the CDR3, is DSGVTQTPKHLITATGQRVTLRCSPRSGDLSVYWYQQSLDQGLQFLIQYYNGEERAKGNILERFSAQQFPDLHSELNLSSLELGDSALYFCASSPSRSSDTQYFGPGTRLTVL.